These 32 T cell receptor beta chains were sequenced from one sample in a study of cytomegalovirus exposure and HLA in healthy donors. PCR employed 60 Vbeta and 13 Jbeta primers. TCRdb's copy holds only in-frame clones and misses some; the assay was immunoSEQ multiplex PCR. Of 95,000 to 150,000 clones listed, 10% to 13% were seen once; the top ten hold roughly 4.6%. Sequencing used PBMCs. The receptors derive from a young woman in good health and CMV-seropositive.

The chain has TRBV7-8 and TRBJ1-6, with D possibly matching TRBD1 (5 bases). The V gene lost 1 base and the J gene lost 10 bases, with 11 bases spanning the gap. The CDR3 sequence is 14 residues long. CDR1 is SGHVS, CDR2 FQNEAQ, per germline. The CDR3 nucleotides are TGTGCCAGCAGCTTAGTAAGGGGCCCATCACCCCTCCACTTT. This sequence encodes CASSLVRGPSPLHF.

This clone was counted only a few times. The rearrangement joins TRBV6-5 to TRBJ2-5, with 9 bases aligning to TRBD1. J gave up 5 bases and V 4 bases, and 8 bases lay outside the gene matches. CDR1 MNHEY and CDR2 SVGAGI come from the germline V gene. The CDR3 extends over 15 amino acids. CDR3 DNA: TGTGCCAGCAGTTCCCTCCGGGACAGGGCTGAGACCCAGTACTTC. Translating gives CASSSLRDRAETQYF.

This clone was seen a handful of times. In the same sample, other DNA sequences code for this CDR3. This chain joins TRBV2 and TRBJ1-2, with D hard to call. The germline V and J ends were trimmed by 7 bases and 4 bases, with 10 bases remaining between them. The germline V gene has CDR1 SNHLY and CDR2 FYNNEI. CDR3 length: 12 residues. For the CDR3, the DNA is TGTGCCAGCAAAGGAGGGATCTATGGCTACACCTTC. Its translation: CASKGGIYGYTF. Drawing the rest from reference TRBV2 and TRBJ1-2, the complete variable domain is EPEVTQTPSHQVTQMGQEVILRCVPISNHLYFYWYRQILGQKVEFLVSFYNNEISEKSEIFDDQFSVERPDGSNFTLKIRSTKLEDSAMYFCASKGGIYGYTFGSGTRLTVV.

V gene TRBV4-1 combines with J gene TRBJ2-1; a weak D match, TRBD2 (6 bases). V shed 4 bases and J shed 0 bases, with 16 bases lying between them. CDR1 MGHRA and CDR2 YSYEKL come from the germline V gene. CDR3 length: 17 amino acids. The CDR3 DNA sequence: TGCGCCAGCAGCCGGCCCGGGACTCAGAGCTCCTACAATGAGCAGTTCTTC. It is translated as CASSRPGTQSSYNEQFF.

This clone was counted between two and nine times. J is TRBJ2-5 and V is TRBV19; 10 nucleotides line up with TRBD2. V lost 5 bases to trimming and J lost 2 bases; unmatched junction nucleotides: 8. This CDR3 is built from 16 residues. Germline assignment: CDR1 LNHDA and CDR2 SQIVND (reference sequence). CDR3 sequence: CASSVTSGPGQETQYF. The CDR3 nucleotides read TGTGCCAGTAGTGTGACTAGCGGGCCAGGGCAAGAGACCCAGTACTTC.

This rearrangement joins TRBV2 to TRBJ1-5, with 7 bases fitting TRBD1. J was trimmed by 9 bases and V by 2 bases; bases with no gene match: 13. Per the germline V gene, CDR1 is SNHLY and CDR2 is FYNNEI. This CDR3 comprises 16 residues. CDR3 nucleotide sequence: TGTGCCAGCAGTGAATTTGAAACAGGGGCCATCTGGCCCCAGCATTTT. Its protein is CASSEFETGAIWPQHF.

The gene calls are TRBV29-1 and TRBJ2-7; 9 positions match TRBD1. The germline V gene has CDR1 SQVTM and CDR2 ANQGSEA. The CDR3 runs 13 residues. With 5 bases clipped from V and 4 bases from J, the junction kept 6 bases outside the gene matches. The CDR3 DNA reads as TGCAGCGTTCCCACGGGGACAGGGTACGAGCAGTACTTC. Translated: CSVPTGTGYEQYF.

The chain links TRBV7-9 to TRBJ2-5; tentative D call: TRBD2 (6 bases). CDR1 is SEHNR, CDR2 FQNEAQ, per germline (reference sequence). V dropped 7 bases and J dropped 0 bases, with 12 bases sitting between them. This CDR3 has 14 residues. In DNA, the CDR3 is TGTGCCAGCAATATAGGCGGGAACCAAGAGACCCAGTACTTC. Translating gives CASNIGGNQETQYF.

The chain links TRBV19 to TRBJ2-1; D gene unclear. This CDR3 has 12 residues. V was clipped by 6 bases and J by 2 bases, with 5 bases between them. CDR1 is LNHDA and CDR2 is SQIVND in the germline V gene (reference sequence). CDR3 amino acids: CASSSTYNEQFF. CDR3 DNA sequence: TGTGCCAGTAGCAGTACCTACAATGAGCAGTTCTTC. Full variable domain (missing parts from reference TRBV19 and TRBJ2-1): DGGITQSPKYLFRKEGQNVTLSCEQNLNHDAMYWYRQDPGQGLRLIYYSQIVNDFQKGDIAEGYSVSREKKESFPLTVTSAQKNPTAFYLCASSSTYNEQFFGPGTRLTVL.

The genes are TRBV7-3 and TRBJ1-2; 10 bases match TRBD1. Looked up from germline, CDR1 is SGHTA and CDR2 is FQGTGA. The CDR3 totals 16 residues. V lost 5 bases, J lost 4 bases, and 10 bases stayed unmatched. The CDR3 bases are TGTGCCAGCAGCCTCCGGGACAGGGGCGATCCCTATGGCTACACCTTC. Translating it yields CASSLRDRGDPYGYTF.

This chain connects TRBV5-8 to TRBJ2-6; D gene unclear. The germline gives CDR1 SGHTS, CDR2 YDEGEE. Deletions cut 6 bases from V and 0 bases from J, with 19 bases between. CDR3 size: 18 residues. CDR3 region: CASTLGPRKDSGANVLTF. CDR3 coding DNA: TGTGCCAGCACGTTAGGTCCTAGAAAGGACTCTGGGGCCAACGTCCTGACTTTC.

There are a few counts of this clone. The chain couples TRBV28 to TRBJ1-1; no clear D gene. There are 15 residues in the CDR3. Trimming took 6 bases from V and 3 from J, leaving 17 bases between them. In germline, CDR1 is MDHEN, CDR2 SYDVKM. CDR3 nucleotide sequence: TGTGCCAGCAGGCAGGTGGGCATGCCGGACACTGAAGCTTTCTTT. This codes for CASRQVGMPDTEAFF.

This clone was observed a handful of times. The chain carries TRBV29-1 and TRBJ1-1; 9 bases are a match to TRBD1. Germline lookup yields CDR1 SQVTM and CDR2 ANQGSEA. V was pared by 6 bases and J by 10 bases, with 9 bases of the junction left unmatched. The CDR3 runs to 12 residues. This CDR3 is CSVGGQGKGAFF. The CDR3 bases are TGCAGCGTGGGGGGACAGGGTAAAGGAGCTTTCTTT.

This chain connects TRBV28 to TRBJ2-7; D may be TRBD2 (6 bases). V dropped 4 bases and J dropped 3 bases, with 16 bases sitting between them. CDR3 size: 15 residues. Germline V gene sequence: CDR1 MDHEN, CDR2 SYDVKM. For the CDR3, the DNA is TGTGCCAGCAGTTCTACGGGACTGGGGAACTACGAGCAGTACTTC. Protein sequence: CASSSTGLGNYEQYF.

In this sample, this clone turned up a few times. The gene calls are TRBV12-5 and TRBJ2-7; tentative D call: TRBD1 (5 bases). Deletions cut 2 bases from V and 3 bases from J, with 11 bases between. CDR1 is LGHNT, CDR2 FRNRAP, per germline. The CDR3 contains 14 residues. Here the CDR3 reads CASGLSPGIYEQYF. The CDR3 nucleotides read TGTGCTAGTGGTTTGAGTCCAGGGATCTACGAGCAGTACTTC.

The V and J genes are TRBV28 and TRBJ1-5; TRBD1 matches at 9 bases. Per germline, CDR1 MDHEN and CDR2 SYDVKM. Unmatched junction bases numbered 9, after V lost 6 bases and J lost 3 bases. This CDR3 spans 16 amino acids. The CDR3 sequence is CASRQPGQGLNQPQHF. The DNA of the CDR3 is TGTGCCAGCAGGCAACCGGGACAGGGCCTCAATCAGCCCCAGCATTTT.

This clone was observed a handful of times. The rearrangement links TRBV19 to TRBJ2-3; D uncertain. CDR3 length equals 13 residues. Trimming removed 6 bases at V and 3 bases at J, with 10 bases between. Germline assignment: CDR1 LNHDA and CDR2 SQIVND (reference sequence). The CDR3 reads CASRTLGTDTQYF. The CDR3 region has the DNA TGTGCCAGTAGAACTCTCGGGACAGATACGCAGTATTTT.

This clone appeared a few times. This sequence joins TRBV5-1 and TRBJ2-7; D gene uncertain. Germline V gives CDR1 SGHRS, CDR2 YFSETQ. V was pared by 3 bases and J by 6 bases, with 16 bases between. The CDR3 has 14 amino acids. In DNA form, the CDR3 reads TGCGCCAGCAGCTCCCTCCAAGCTTTAAGCGAGCAGTACTTC. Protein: CASSSLQALSEQYF.

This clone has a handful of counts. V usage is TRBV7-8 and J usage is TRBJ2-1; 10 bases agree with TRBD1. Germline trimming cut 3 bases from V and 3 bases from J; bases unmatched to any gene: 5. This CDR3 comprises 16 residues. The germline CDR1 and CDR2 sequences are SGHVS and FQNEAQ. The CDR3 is CASSFTGTGVYNEQFF. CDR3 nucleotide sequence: TGTGCCAGCAGCTTCACCGGGACAGGGGTCTACAATGAGCAGTTCTTC.

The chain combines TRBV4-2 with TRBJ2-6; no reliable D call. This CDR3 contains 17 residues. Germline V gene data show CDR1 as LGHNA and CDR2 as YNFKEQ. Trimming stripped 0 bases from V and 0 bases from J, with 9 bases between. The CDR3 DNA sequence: TGTGCCAGCAGCCAAGAGGCCCAGTTCTCTGGGGCCAACGTCCTGACTTTC. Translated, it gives CASSQEAQFSGANVLTF.

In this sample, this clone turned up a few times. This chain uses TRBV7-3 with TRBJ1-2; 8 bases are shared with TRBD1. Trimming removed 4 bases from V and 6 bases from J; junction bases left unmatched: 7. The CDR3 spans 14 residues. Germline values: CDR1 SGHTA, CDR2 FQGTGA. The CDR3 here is CASSSQAGGNGYTF. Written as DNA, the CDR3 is TGTGCCAGCAGCTCTCAGGCAGGGGGCAATGGCTACACCTTC. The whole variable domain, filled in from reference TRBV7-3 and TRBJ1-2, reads GAGVSQTPSNKVTEKGKYVELRCDPISGHTALYWYRQSLGQGPEFLIYFQGTGAADDSGLPNDRFFAVRPEGSVSTLKIQRTERGDSAVYLCASSSQAGGNGYTFGSGTRLTVV.

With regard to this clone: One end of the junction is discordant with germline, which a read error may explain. This chain's CDR3 is CGVEDRGGGYTF. Written as DNA, the CDR3 is TGCGGCGTTGAAGATCGGGGTGGGGGCTACACCTTC. The chain couples TRBV29-1 to TRBJ1-2, with no clear D. This CDR3 has 12 residues. Per germline, CDR1 SQVTM and CDR2 ANQGSEA.

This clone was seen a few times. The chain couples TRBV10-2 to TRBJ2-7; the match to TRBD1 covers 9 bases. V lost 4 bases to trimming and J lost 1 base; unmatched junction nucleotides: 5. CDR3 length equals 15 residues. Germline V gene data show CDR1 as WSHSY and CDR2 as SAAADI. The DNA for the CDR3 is TGCGCCAGCAGTGGTGCGGGGACAGGGTCCTACGAGCAGTACTTC. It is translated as CASSGAGTGSYEQYF.

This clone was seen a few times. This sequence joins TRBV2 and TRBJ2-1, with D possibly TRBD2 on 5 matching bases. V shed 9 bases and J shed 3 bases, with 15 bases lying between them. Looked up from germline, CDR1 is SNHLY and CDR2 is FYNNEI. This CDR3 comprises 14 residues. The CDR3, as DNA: TGTGCCAGTGGAGCGGAAACGAGCTACAATGAGCAGTTCTTC. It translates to CASGAETSYNEQFF.

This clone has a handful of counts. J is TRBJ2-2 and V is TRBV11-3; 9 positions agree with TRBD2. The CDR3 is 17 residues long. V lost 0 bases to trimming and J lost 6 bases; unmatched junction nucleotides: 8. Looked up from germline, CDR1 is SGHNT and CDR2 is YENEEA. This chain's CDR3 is CASSLELAGGSPGELFF. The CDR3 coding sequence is TGTGCCAGCAGCTTAGAGTTGGCGGGAGGGAGCCCCGGGGAGCTGTTTTTT.

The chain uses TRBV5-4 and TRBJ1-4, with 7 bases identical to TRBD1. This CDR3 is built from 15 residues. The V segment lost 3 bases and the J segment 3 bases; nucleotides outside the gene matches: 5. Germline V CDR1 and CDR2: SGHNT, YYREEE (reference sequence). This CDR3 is CASSSNRGANEKLFF. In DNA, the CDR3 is TGTGCCAGCAGCTCGAACAGGGGTGCTAATGAAAAACTGTTTTTT.

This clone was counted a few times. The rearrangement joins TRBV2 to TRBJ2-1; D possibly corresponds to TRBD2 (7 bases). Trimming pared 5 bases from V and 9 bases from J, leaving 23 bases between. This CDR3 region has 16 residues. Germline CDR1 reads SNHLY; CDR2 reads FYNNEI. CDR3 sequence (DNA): TGTGCCAGCAGTATAGGGGGGGGCGCTTCAAGTGCTGAGCAGTTCTTC. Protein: CASSIGGGASSAEQFF.

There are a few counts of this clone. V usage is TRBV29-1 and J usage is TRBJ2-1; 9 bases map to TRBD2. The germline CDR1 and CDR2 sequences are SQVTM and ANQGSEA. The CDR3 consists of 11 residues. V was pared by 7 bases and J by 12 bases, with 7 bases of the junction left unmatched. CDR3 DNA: TGCAGCGGTTATAGCGGGAGTGGGCAGTTCTTC. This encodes CSGYSGSGQFF.

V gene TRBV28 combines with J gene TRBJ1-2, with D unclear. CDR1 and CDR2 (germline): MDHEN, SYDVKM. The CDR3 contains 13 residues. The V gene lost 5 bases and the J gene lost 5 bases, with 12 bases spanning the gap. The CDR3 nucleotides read TGTGCCAGCAGTCCCGCAGAGGGTTATGGCTACACCTTC. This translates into CASSPAEGYGYTF.

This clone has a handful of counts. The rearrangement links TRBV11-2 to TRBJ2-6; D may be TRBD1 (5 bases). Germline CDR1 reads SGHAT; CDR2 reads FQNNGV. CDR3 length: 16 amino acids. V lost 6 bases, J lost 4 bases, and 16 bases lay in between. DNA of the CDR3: TGTGCCAGCAGACCCCGACAGACTCCGGGGGCCAACGTCCTGACTTTC. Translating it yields CASRPRQTPGANVLTF.

This CDR3 is CATSRDPSQETQYF. In nucleotides, the CDR3 is TGTGCCACCAGCAGAGATCCCAGCCAAGAGACCCAGTACTTC. The J gene is TRBJ2-5, the V gene TRBV15; no clear D gene. V was trimmed by 0 bases and J by 1 base, leaving 6 bases between them. CDR3 size: 14 residues. CDR1 and CDR2 (germline): LNHNV, YYDKDF (reference sequence).

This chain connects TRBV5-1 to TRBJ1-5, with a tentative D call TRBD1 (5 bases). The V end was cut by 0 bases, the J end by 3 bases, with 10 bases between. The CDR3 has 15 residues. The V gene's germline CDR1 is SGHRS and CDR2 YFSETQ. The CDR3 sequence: CASSLEPTDNQPQHF. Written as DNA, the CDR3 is TGCGCCAGCAGCTTGGAGCCGACAGACAATCAGCCCCAGCATTTT.